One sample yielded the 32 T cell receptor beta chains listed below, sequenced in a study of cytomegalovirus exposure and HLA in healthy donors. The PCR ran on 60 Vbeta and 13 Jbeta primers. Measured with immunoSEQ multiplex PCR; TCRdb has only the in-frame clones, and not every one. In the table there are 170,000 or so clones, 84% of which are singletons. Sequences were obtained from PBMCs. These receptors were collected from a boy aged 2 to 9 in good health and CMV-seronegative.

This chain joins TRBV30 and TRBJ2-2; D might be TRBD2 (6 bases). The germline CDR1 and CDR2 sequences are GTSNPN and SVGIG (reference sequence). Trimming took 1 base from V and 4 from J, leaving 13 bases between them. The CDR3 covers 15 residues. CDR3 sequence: CAWSGPWRATGELFF. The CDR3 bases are TGTGCCTGGAGTGGACCCTGGAGGGCCACCGGGGAGCTGTTTTTT.

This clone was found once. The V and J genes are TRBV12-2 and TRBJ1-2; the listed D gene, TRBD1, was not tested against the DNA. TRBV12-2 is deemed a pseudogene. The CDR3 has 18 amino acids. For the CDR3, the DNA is TGTGCAAGTCGCTTAGTATACAGGGAAGCGTATAGTAGCTATGGCTACACCTTC. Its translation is CASRLVYREAYSSYGYTF.

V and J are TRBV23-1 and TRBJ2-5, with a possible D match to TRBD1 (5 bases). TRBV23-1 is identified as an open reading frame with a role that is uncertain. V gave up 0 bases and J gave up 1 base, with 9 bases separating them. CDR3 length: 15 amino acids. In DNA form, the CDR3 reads TGCGCCAGCAGTCAATCGAGCAGGGTCCAAGAGACCCAGTACTTC. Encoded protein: CASSQSSRVQETQYF.

DNA for the CDR3: TGTGCCAGCAGCTTAGACAGTTCCGCCTACAATGAGCAGTTCTTC. It is translated as CASSLDSSAYNEQFF. This sequence joins TRBV11-2 and TRBJ2-1, with unresolved D. Between the trimmed V and J ends, which lost 0 bases and 2 bases, there was a span of 8 bases. CDR1 is SGHAT, CDR2 FQNNGV, per germline. This CDR3 region has 15 residues.

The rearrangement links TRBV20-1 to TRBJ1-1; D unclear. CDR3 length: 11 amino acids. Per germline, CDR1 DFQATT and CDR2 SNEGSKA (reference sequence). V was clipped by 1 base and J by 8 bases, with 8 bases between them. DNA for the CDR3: TGCAGTGCTAGAGTTCTCGGGGAAGCTTTCTTT. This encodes CSARVLGEAFF.

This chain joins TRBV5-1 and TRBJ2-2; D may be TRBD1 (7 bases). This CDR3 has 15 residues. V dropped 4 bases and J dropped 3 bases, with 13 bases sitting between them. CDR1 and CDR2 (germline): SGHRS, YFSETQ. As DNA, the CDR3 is TGCGCCAGCAGCGGACTAACAGGGGACACCGGGGAGCTGTTTTTT. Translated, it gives CASSGLTGDTGELFF. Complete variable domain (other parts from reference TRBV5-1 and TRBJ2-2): KAGVTQTPRYLIKTRGQQVTLSCSPISGHRSVSWYQQTPGQGLQFLFEYFSETQRNKGNFPGRFSGRQFSNSRSEMNVSTLELGDSALYLCASSGLTGDTGELFFGEGSRLTVL.

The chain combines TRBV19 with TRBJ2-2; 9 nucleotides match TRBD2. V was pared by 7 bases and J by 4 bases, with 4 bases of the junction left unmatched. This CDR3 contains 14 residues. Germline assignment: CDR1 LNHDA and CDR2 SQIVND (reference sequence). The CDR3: CASKTSGPTGELFF. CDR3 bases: TGTGCCAGTAAGACTAGCGGACCCACCGGGGAGCTGTTTTTT.

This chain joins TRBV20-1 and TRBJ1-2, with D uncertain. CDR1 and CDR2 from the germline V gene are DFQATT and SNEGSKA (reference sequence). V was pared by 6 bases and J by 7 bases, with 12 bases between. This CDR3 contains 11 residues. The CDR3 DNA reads TGCAGTGCATTCGGGGTGTCTGGCTACACCTTC. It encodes CSAFGVSGYTF.

The CDR3 DNA follows: TGTGCCAGTTCAGGGCCAAACACTGAAGCTTTCTTT. Its protein product is CASSGPNTEAFF. The genes are TRBV6-6 and TRBJ1-1; D is possibly TRBD1 (5 bases). V was pared by 9 bases and J by 2 bases, with 10 bases between. The CDR3 length is 12 residues. In germline, CDR1 is MNHNY, CDR2 SVGAGI (reference sequence).

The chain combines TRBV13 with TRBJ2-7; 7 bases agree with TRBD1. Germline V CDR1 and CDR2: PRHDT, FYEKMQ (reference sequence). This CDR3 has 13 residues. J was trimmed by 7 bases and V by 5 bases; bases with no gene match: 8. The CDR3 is CASSPSTGSEQYF. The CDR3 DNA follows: TGTGCCAGCAGCCCCTCGACAGGGAGTGAGCAGTACTTC.

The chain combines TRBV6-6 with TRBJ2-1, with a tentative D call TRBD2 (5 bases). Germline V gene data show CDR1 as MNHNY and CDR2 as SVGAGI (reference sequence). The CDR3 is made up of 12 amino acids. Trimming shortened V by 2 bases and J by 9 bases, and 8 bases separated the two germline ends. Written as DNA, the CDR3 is TGTGCCAGCAGTTACCGGGGAGCTGAGCAGTTCTTC. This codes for CASSYRGAEQFF.

CDR3 DNA: TGCGCCAGCAGCTTGGCCGGCGGGGGCATCGGCCAAGAGACCCAGTACTTC. Translating gives CASSLAGGGIGQETQYF. The chain uses TRBV5-1 and TRBJ2-5; possibly TRBD2 for D (7 bases). The CDR3 is 17 amino acids. V gave up 0 bases and J gave up 1 base, with 16 bases separating them. Germline V CDR1 and CDR2: SGHRS, YFSETQ.

The CDR3, as DNA: TGCGCCAGCAGCCAAATCCAGGGGGCGCGGGGCGAGCAGTACTTC. Its translation is CASSQIQGARGEQYF. The V gene is TRBV4-1, the J gene TRBJ2-7, with 8 bases that match TRBD1. CDR1 and CDR2 from the germline V gene are MGHRA and YSYEKL. J was trimmed by 6 bases and V by 2 bases; bases with no gene match: 9. The CDR3 runs to 15 residues.

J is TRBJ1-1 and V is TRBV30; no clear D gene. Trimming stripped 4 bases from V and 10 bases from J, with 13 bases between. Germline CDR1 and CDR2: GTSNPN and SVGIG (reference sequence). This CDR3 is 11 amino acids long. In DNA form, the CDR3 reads TGTGCCTGGATCGAGGGCGGAGGAGCTTTCTTT. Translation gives CAWIEGGGAFF.

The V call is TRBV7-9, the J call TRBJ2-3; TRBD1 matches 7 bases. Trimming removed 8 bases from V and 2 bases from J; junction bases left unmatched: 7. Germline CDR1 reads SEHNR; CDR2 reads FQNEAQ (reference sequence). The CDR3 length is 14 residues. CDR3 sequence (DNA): TGTGCCAGCGCCAGACAGGGACACACAGATACGCAGTATTTT. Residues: CASARQGHTDTQYF.

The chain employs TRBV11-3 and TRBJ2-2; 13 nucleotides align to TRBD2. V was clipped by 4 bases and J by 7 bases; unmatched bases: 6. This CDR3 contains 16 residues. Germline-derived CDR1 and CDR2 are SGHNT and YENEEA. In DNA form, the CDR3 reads TGTGCCAGCAGCTCCGGACTAGCGGGAGAGATCGGGGAGCTGTTTTTT. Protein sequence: CASSSGLAGEIGELFF.

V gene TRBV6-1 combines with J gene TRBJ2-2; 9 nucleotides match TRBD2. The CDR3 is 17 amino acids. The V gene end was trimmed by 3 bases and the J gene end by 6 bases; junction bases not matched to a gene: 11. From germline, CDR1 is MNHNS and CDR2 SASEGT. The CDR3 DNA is TGTGCCAGCAGTGACCCCCTGCGCGGGAGGGCCCCCGGGGAGCTGTTTTTT. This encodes CASSDPLRGRAPGELFF.

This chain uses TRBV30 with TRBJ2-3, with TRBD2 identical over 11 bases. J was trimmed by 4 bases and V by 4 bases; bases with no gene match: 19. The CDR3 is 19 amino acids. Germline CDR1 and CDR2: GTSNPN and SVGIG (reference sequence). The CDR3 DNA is TGTGCCTGGAATGAGTTATTAGCGGGAGGGCCTAACCACGCAGATACGCAGTATTTT. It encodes CAWNELLAGGPNHADTQYF.

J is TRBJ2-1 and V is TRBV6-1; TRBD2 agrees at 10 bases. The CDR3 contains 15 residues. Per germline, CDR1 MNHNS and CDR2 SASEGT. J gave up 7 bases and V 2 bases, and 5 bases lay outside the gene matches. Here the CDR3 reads CASSEPTSGSNEQFF. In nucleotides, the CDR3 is TGTGCCAGCAGTGAACCGACTAGCGGGTCAAATGAGCAGTTCTTC.

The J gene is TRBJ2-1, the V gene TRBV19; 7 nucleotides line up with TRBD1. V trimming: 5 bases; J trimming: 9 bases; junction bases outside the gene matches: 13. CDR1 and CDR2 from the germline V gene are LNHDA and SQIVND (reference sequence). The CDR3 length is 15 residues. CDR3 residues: CASSVPPGGGREQFF. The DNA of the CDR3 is TGTGCCAGTAGTGTCCCCCCAGGGGGTGGTCGTGAGCAGTTCTTC.

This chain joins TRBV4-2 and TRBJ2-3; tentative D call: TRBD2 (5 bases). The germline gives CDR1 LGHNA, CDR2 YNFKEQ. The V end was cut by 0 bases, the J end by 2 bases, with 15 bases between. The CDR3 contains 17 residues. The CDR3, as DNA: TGTGCCAGCAGCCAAGAGGAGGAGCGTTCTTCCACAGATACGCAGTATTTT. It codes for CASSQEEERSSTDTQYF.

In nucleotides, the CDR3 is TGTGCCAGCAGTTTCTTTGGGACTAGCGGGGTTATATACAATGAGCAGTTCTTC. Translating gives CASSFFGTSGVIYNEQFF. The V and J genes are TRBV27 and TRBJ2-1; TRBD2 matches at 13 bases. This CDR3 contains 18 residues. V lost 3 bases and J lost 4; bases outside the gene matches: 9. From germline, CDR1 is MNHEY and CDR2 SMNVEV (reference sequence).

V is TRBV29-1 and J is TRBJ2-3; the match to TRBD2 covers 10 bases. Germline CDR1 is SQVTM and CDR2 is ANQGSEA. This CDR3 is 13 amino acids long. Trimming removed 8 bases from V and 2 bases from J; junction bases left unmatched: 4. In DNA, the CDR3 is TGCAGCATCACTAGCGGGGTCACAGATACGCAGTATTTT. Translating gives CSITSGVTDTQYF.

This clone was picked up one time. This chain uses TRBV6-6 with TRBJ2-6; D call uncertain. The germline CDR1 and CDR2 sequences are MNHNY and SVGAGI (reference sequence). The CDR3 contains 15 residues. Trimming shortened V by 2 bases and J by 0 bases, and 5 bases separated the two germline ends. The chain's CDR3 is CASSYGPSGANVLTF. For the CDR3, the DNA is TGTGCCAGCAGTTACGGGCCCTCTGGGGCCAACGTCCTGACTTTC.

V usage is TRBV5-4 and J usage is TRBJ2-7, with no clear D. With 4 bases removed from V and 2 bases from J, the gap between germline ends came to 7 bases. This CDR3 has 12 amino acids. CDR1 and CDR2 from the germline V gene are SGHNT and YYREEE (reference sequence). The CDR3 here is CASSRDTYEQYF. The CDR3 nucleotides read TGTGCCAGCAGCCGAGACACCTACGAGCAGTACTTC.

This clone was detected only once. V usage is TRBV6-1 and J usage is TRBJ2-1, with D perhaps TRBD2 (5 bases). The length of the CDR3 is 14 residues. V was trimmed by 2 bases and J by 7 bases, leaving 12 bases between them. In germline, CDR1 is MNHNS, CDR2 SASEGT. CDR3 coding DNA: TGTGCCAGCAGTGAACCACGACGGGGAAATGAGCAGTTCTTC. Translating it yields CASSEPRRGNEQFF.

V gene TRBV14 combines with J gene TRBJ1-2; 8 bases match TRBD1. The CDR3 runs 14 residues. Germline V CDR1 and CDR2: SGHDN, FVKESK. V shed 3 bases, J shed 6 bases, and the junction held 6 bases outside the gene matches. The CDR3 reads CASSQEMTGDGYTF. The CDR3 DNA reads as TGTGCCAGCAGCCAGGAAATGACAGGGGATGGCTACACCTTC.

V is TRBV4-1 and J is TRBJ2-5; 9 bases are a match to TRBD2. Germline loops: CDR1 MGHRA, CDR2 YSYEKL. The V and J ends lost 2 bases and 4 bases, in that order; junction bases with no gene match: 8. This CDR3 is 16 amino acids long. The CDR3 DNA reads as TGCGCCAGCAGCCAATTAGCGGGAGTAATCCCAGAGACCCAGTACTTC. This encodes CASSQLAGVIPETQYF.

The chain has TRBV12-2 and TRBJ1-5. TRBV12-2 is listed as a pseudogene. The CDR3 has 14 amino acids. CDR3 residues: CASRLTPGNQPQHF. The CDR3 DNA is TGTGCAAGTCGCTTAACCCCGGGCAATCAGCCCCAGCATTTT.

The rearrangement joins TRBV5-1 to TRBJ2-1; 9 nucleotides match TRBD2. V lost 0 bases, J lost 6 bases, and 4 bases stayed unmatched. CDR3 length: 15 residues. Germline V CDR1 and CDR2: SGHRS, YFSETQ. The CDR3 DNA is TGCGCCAGCAGCTTGGGGGCTAGCGGGATCAATGAGCAGTTCTTC. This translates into CASSLGASGINEQFF. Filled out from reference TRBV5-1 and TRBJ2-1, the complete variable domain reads KAGVTQTPRYLIKTRGQQVTLSCSPISGHRSVSWYQQTPGQGLQFLFEYFSETQRNKGNFPGRFSGRQFSNSRSEMNVSTLELGDSALYLCASSLGASGINEQFFGPGTRLTVL.

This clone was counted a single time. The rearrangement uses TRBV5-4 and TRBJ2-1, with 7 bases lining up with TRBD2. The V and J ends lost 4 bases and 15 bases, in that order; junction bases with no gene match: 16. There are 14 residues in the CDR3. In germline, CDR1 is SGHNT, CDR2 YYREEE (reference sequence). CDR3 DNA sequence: TGTGCCAGCAGCCCCGAGGCGGGAGCCGAGGTTCGGTTCTTC. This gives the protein CASSPEAGAEVRFF.

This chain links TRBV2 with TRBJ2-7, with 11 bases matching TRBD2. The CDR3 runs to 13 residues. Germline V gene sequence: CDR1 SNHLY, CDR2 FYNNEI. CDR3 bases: TGTGCAACGGGGACTAGCGGTACCTACGAGCAGTACTTC. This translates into CATGTSGTYEQYF.